This entry features one T cell receptor beta chain sequence. TCRdb reprocessed the RACE reads via MiXCR and lists one record per CDR3 protein. The sample includes over 55,000 distinct CDR3 sequences, around 10% of them seen just once. This entry is derived from a study of human T cells and chemical hapten exposure. About the study: TCR yields differed between samples (mainly from small differences in pooled library volume).

Stated time point: patch test 3, about 24 weeks after DPC sensitization. The treatment: therapeutic diphenylcyclopropenone sensitization with weekly scalp DPC. RNA extraction used unfractionated whole blood as the source of total RNA. The CDR3 is 13 amino acids. Germline lookup yields CDR1 SGHNT and CDR2 YYREEE (reference sequence). V gave up 2 bases and J gave up 3 bases, with 6 bases separating them. The sequence came from a woman between 50 and 59 years old with alopecia areata. Some clones in this sample may be carry-over from other donors' samples. The V call is TRBV5-4, the J call TRBJ2-4; the D is unclear. This sample comprised whole blood, obtained in connection with sensitization to the hapten diphenylcyclopropenone (DPC). In nucleotides, the CDR3 is TGTGCCAGCAGCTTTCTCGACAAAAACATTCAGTACTTC. This gives the protein CASSFLDKNIQYF.